This T cell receptor (beta chain) is drawn from a study of T cell responses to AZD1222 COVID-19 vaccine. Study results and limitations: Repertoire sampling happened only post peak T cell response. Donor demographics were predominantly white British with a female majority; clonal diversity may be underestimated. Baseline serostatus was positive in only five to seven AZD1222 recipients.

Trimming stripped 0 bases from V and 14 bases from J, with 19 bases between. Germline values: CDR1 MGHRA, CDR2 YSYEKL. The CDR3 has 15 residues. TCRdb keeps only in-frame clones here, not all; method: immunoSEQ multiplex PCR. In the table there are about 110,000 clones, about 89% of which are singletons. Note on this clone: What it binds is not known.

This specimen consisted of peripheral blood, obtained on day 0 of AZD1222 vaccination. This TCR derives from an adult in good health. The genes are TRBV4-1 and TRBJ1-4; perhaps TRBD1 as D (5 bases). The chain's CDR3 is CASSQDGTLLFNLFF. CDR3 nucleotide sequence: TGCGCCAGCAGCCAAGACGGGACGTTATTATTCAATCTGTTTTTT.